This entry lists 14 T cell receptor beta chains sequenced from one sample in a study of T cells in Graves' hyperthyroidism and ophthalmopathy. Regions amplified from RNA transcripts were the TCR beta CDR3 regions. Carried out on the TCR CDR3, a first-round RT-PCR used the HTBI primer set. TCRdb recomputed calls from the multiplex PCR reads with MiXCR, one row per CDR3 protein. This sample yields about 570,000 distinct CDR3 sequences, of which about 43% are seen a single time; under 20% belongs to the top ten. Input material: peripheral blood or thyroid tissue (not recorded which). The receptors stem from an adult woman with Graves' disease, either hyperthyroidism or ophthalmopathy (not recorded which).

In this sample, this clonotype turned up many times. The chain recombines TRBV7-9 with TRBJ1-2; the D is unclear. The CDR3 covers 15 residues. Germline values: CDR1 SEHNR, CDR2 FQNEAQ (reference sequence). Trimming removed 5 bases at V and 1 base at J, with 14 bases between. CDR3 bases: TGTGCCAGCAGCCAGCCTGGCATCCTTAACTATGGCTACACCTTC. This codes for CASSQPGILNYGYTF.

This clonotype was found many times. The gene calls are TRBV5-4 and TRBJ2-7; possible D gene TRBD2, 5 bases. Germline V gives CDR1 SGHNT, CDR2 YYREEE (reference sequence). Trimming removed 4 bases at V and 0 bases at J, with 14 bases between. The CDR3 is made up of 15 amino acids. The CDR3 DNA reads as TGTGCCAGCAGCGAGGGCTGGACGGACTCCTACGAGCAGTACTTC. Its translation: CASSEGWTDSYEQYF.

This clonotype has at least ten counts. V is TRBV5-1 and J is TRBJ1-1; TRBD1 is a possible D gene (6 bases). V lost 0 bases to trimming and J lost 3 bases, with 12 bases between them. Germline assignment: CDR1 SGHRS and CDR2 YFSETQ. The CDR3 totals 15 residues. CDR3 residues: CASSLESDSYTEAFF. The CDR3 DNA reads TGCGCCAGCAGCTTGGAATCGGACAGTTACACTGAAGCTTTCTTT.

The chain carries TRBV10-3 and TRBJ2-5; no clear D. Germline loops: CDR1 ENHRY, CDR2 SYGVKD. The CDR3 runs to 14 residues. With 3 bases removed from V and 5 bases from J, the gap between germline ends came to 13 bases. This CDR3 is CAISDSPGMETQYF. CDR3 nucleotides: TGTGCCATCAGTGATTCACCCGGCATGGAGACCCAGTACTTC.

The V and J genes are TRBV7-2 and TRBJ2-7; TRBD2 is a possible D gene (6 bases). There are 15 residues in the CDR3. From germline, CDR1 is SGHTA and CDR2 FQGNSA. The germline V and J ends were trimmed by 5 bases and 7 bases, with 21 bases remaining between them. The CDR3 protein is CASSLRQPGGKEQYF. CDR3 nucleotide sequence: TGTGCCAGCAGCCTAAGACAGCCTGGCGGGAAAGAGCAGTACTTC.

V is TRBV7-9 and J is TRBJ2-7; 8 bases align to TRBD1. The CDR3 is 16 residues long. Per the germline V gene, CDR1 is SEHNR and CDR2 is FQNEAQ (reference sequence). V trimming: 6 bases; J trimming: 3 bases; junction bases outside the gene matches: 13. CDR3 sequence reads: CASSETGTGGYYEQYF. The CDR3 bases are TGTGCCAGCAGTGAAACCGGGACAGGAGGATACTACGAGCAGTACTTC.

On this clonotype itself: The junction does not match germline at one end; this may be a read error. V is TRBV7-9 and J is TRBJ2-7; the D is unclear. CDR1 is SEHNR and CDR2 is FQNEAQ in the germline V gene (reference sequence). The CDR3 runs 11 residues. In DNA form, the CDR3 reads TGTGCCAGCAGCCCGTCGACCACCACGTTCTTC. As protein: CASSPSTTTFF.

The chain joins TRBV2 to TRBJ1-1; no clear D. The CDR3 loop spans 11 amino acids. The V end lost 6 bases, the J end lost 10 bases, and 12 bases lay between the germline ends. Germline CDR1 and CDR2: SNHLY and FYNNEI. The CDR3 loop is CASSDRIGAFF. DNA of the CDR3: TGTGCCAGCAGCGATCGTATCGGAGCTTTCTTT.

Many counts were recorded for this clonotype. The chain joins TRBV29-1 to TRBJ2-2; D remains ambiguous. Germline V gene data show CDR1 as SQVTM and CDR2 as ANQGSEA. The CDR3 contains 13 residues. The CDR3 here is CTTEVANTGELFF. As DNA, the CDR3 is TGCACCACTGAGGTCGCGAACACCGGGGAGCTGTTTTTT.

The rearrangement links TRBV7-9 to TRBJ2-2, with D perhaps TRBD1 (6 bases). The V end lost 1 base, the J end lost 4 bases, and 10 bases lay between the germline ends. The length of the CDR3 is 15 residues. Per germline, CDR1 SEHNR and CDR2 FQNEAQ (reference sequence). The CDR3 nucleotides read TGTGCCAGCAGCTTAGTAGGGGGAGCCACCGGGGAGCTGTTTTTT. Its protein is CASSLVGGATGELFF. The full variable domain, its missing parts supplied by reference TRBV7-9 and TRBJ2-2, is DTGVSQNPRHKITKRGQNVTFRCDPISEHNRLYWYRQTLGQGPEFLTYFQNEAQLEKSRLLSDRFSAERPKGSFSTLEIQRTEQGDSAMYLCASSLVGGATGELFFGEGSRLTVL.

This clonotype was observed at least ten times. The chain is built from TRBV4-1 and TRBJ2-5; D ambiguous. Germline CDR1 and CDR2: MGHRA and YSYEKL. V lost 1 base to trimming and J lost 3 bases, with 12 bases between them. CDR3 length: 15 residues. CDR3 coding DNA: TGCGCCAGCAGCCAAGTTACCGGCAGTAAAGAGACCCAGTACTTC. Protein: CASSQVTGSKETQYF.

This clonotype was seen a few times. CDR3 sequence: CASSHTGVNNEKLFF. The CDR3, as DNA: TGTGCCAGCAGTCACACAGGGGTCAATAATGAAAAACTGTTTTTT. The chain joins TRBV5-4 to TRBJ1-4, with 7 bases that match TRBD1. The CDR3 runs 15 residues. The junction had 8 bases not matched to a gene; V was cut back by 5 bases and J by 4 bases. In germline, CDR1 is SGHNT, CDR2 YYREEE (reference sequence).

This clonotype was recorded once. The CDR3 sequence: CASSYERQGKSPLHF. In nucleotides, the CDR3 is TGTGCCAGCAGCTACGAACGACAGGGCAAATCACCCCTCCACTTT. The chain employs TRBV7-2 and TRBJ1-6; 7 positions agree with TRBD1. J lost 10 bases, V lost 4 bases, and 10 bases had no gene match. This CDR3 contains 15 residues. Germline V gene sequence: CDR1 SGHTA, CDR2 FQGNSA. Full variable domain (rest looked up from reference TRBV7-2 and TRBJ1-6): GAGVSQSPSNKVTEKGKDVELRCDPISGHTALYWYRQSLGQGLEFLIYFQGNSAPDKSGLPSDRFSAERTGGSVSTLTIQRTQQEDSAVYLCASSYERQGKSPLHFGNGTRLTVT.

This clonotype was seen more than once but under ten times. This chain uses TRBV19 with TRBJ1-1; 7 bases match TRBD1. V shed 7 bases, J shed 0 bases, and the junction held 5 bases outside the gene matches. The CDR3 is made up of 14 amino acids. Germline V gene data show CDR1 as LNHDA and CDR2 as SQIVND (reference sequence). The CDR3, as DNA: TGTGCCAGTAACCTAGGACAGGTGAACACTGAAGCTTTCTTT. This codes for CASNLGQVNTEAFF.